These T cell receptor beta chains were read from a single sample in a study of blood T cell repertoires in COVID-19. Clones were read by immunoSEQ multiplex PCR, and TCRdb kept only the in-frame ones, dropping some. Among over 250,000 clones listed, 80% to 90% were seen once. Sequenced input: peripheral blood. These receptors all come from a woman between 50 and 59 years old who had recovered from COVID-19. CDR3s include the opening cysteine and the closing phenylalanine or tryptophan. D genes are given only for firm matches. Part of the rows lack a size; the others show once, few, many or a class for expanded clones.

few	.	TRBV30	TRBJ2-7	CAWIGGGVPRGEQYF	TGTGCCTGGATCGGAGGAGGGGTCCCGAGGGGCGAGCAGTACTTC
.	TRBD1	TRBV6-6	TRBJ2-1	CASSSGDRGYNEQFF	TGTGCCAGCAGTTCAGGGGACAGGGGCTACAATGAGCAGTTCTTC
.	.	TRBV9	TRBJ1-6	CASSGATEYSPLHF	TGTGCCAGCAGCGGGGCAACCGAATATTCACCCCTCCACTTT
few	.	TRBV7-2	TRBJ2-2	CASSQNRGGYTGELFF	TGTGCCAGCAGCCAAAACAGGGGGGGATACACCGGGGAGCTGTTTTTT
.	.	TRBV2	TRBJ1-1	CASRTRKPEAFF	TGTGCCAGCAGGACACGGAAGCCTGAAGCTTTCTTT
.	TRBD2	TRBV7-2	TRBJ2-5	CASSSASGRREETQYF	TGTGCCAGCAGCTCCGCTAGCGGGAGGAGAGAAGAGACCCAGTACTTC
.	TRBD1	TRBV29-1	TRBJ1-2	CSVGTGGGYTF	TGCAGCGTTGGGACAGGGGGAGGCTACACCTTC
.	TRBD1	TRBV2	TRBJ1-2	CASRPGQGAWYGYTF	TGTGCCAGCAGGCCCGGACAGGGGGCTTGGTATGGCTACACCTTC
.	.	TRBV30	TRBJ1-1	CAWSHIMNTEAFF	TGTGCCTGGAGTCACATCATGAACACTGAAGCTTTCTTT
.	TRBD1	TRBV7-9	TRBJ1-2	CASSLDRGFSYGYTF	TGTGCCAGCAGCTTGGACAGGGGATTTAGCTATGGCTACACCTTC
.	TRBD1	TRBV28	TRBJ1-5	CASRRPGTGNQPQHF	TGTGCCAGCAGAAGACCCGGGACAGGGAATCAGCCCCAGCATTTT
.	TRBD2	TRBV3-1/TRBV3-2	TRBJ2-7	CASSEGLAGAVYEQYF	TGTGCCAGCAGTGAAGGACTAGCGGGAGCTGTTTACGAGCAGTACTTC
.	TRBD1	TRBV18	TRBJ2-1	CASSRTGIEQFF	TGTGCCAGCTCCCGGACAGGGATTGAGCAGTTCTTC
.	.	TRBV5-1	TRBJ2-3	CASSLAVAGTDTQYF	TGCGCCAGCAGCTTGGCCGTAGCGGGCACAGATACGCAGTATTTT
.	TRBD1	TRBV30	TRBJ2-7	CAWSHRDRDFHEQYF	TGTGCCTGGAGTCACCGGGACAGGGATTTCCACGAGCAGTACTTC
.	.	TRBV19	TRBJ2-5	CASSTNRDKETQYF	TGTGCCAGTAGTACCAACCGGGACAAAGAGACCCAGTACTTC
.	.	TRBV7-8	TRBJ1-4	CASSLARGKGEKLFF	TGTGCCAGCAGCTTAGCGAGGGGGAAGGGAGAAAAACTGTTTTTT
few	TRBD1	TRBV7-2	TRBJ2-2	CASSLTGASNTGELFF	TGTGCCAGCAGCCTCACAGGGGCGTCGAACACCGGGGAGCTGTTTTTT
.	.	TRBV10-3	TRBJ1-2	CAISGTNRVGYTF	TGTGCCATCAGTGGAACCAACAGGGTCGGCTACACCTTC
.	.	TRBV18	TRBJ1-5	CASSLGTGKNQPQHF	TGTGCCAGCTCACTAGGTACAGGAAAAAATCAGCCCCAGCATTTT
.	.	TRBV5-1	TRBJ1-1	CASREPTRTEAFF	TGCGCCAGCAGGGAACCCACGAGGACTGAAGCTTTCTTT
.	TRBD1	TRBV5-4	TRBJ2-2	CASSGGQGGTGELFF	TGTGCCAGCAGCGGCGGACAGGGGGGGACCGGGGAGCTGTTTTTT
once	.	TRBV5-5	TRBJ1-2	CASSSSQGQGYGYTF	TGTGCCAGCAGTTCGTCACAAGGGCAGGGCTATGGCTACACCTTC
.	.	TRBV4-3	TRBJ2-3	CASSQVLGGRTDTQYF	TGCGCCAGCAGCCAAGTGCTGGGGGGGCGCACAGATACGCAGTATTTT
.	TRBD1	TRBV6-5	TRBJ1-2	CASLIQGAIYGYTF	TGTGCCAGCCTAATCCAGGGGGCGATCTATGGCTACACCTTC
.	.	TRBV3-1/TRBV3-2	TRBJ2-1	CASSQGRGYNEQFF	TGTGCCAGCAGCCAGGGGCGGGGTTACAATGAGCAGTTCTTC
few	.	TRBV14	TRBJ1-2	CASSSRSNYGYTF	TGTGCCAGCAGTAGCCGATCTAACTATGGCTACACCTTC
few	.	TRBV28	TRBJ2-5	CASSFYQGGQETQYF	TGTGCCAGCAGTTTTTATCAGGGGGGACAAGAGACCCAGTACTTC
.	TRBD1	TRBV9	TRBJ2-3	CASSTFDRGDTQYF	TGTGCCAGCAGCACCTTCGACAGGGGGGATACGCAGTATTTT
.	.	TRBV18	TRBJ2-7	CASSPGSGEQYF	TGTGCCAGCTCACCGGGGAGCGGTGAGCAGTACTTC
.	.	TRBV18	TRBJ2-7	CASSPNEGVEQYF	TGTGCCAGCTCACCCAATGAAGGGGTCGAGCAGTACTTC
.	TRBD2	TRBV6-1	TRBJ2-5	CASSEAFGAGGQETQYF	TGTGCCAGCAGTGAAGCCTTTGGAGCGGGGGGGCAAGAGACCCAGTACTTC
.	.	TRBV28	TRBJ1-6	CASRWGGIGSYNSPLHF	TGTGCCAGCAGATGGGGGGGAATCGGGTCCTATAATTCACCCCTCCACTTT
few	TRBD1	TRBV19	TRBJ1-1	CASSPRDSEAFF	TGTGCCAGTAGTCCCCGGGACAGCGAAGCTTTCTTT
.	.	TRBV21-1	TRBJ2-7	CASSNRTGVYEQYF	TGTGCCAGCAGCAACCGGACCGGGGTTTACGAGCAGTACTTC
.	.	TRBV19	TRBJ1-3	CASSMVSGDGNTIYF	TGTGCCAGTAGTATGGTGTCAGGGGATGGAAACACCATATATTTT
.	TRBD1	TRBV13	TRBJ2-7	CASSLEGQTLVEQYF	TGTGCCAGCAGCTTAGAGGGACAGACCTTGGTCGAGCAGTACTTC
.	.	TRBV24-1	TRBJ2-2	CATSDSQRNTGELFF	TGTGCCACCAGTGATTCACAGAGGAACACCGGGGAGCTGTTTTTT
few	.	TRBV20-1	TRBJ2-5	CRGRGRSSQYF	TGCAGGGGGCGGGGCAGATCTTCCCAGTACTTC
.	TRBD1	TRBV10-1	TRBJ2-7	CASFRDRAYEQYF	TGCGCCAGCTTTAGGGACAGGGCCTACGAGCAGTACTTC